This T cell receptor beta chain is drawn from a study of OX40 agonist ivuxolimab in advanced cancers. Germline V gene data show CDR1 as SQVTM and CDR2 as ANQGSEA. There are 14 residues in the CDR3. Trimming left V 4 bases short and J 6 bases short, with 19 bases between. This clone was detected once. The assay was immunoSEQ multiplex PCR, and TCRdb's table has in-frame clones only and misses some. The repertoire holds more than 60,000 clones, approximately 87% seen once, with about 5.6% in the top ten. Sample: CD4+ or CD8+ T cells sorted from blood, taken in a trial of the OX40 agonist ivuxolimab. The clonotype originates from an adult with an advanced solid tumor such as melanoma, head and neck, liver or kidney cancer. V usage is TRBV29-1 and J usage is TRBJ2-7; possibly TRBD1 for D (5 bases). The CDR3 loop is CSVVLVQVAGEQYF. CDR3 sequence (DNA): TGCAGCGTTGTCTTGGTACAGGTGGCTGGCGAGCAGTACTTC.